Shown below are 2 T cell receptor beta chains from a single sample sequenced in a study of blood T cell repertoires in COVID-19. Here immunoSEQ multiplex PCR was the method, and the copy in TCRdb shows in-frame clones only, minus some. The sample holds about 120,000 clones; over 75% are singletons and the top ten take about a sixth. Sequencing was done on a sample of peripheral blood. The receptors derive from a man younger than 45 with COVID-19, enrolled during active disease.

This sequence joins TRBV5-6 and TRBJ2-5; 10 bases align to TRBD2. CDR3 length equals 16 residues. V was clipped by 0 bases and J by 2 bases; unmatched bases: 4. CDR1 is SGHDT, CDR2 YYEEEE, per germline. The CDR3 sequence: CASSLVASGGQETQYF. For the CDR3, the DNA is TGTGCCAGCAGCTTGGTAGCTAGCGGGGGTCAAGAGACCCAGTACTTC.

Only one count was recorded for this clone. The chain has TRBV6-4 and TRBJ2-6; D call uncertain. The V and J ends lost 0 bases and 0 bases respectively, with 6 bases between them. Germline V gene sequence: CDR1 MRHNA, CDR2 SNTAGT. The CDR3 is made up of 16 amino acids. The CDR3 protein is CASSDSMSSGANVLTF. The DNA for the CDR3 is TGTGCCAGCAGTGACTCAATGAGCTCTGGGGCCAACGTCCTGACTTTC.